The 15 T cell receptor beta chains below come from one sample, sequenced in a study of blood T cell repertoires in COVID-19. Data came from immunoSEQ multiplex PCR; TCRdb stores just in-frame clones and leaves some out. This table holds some 70,000 clones, more than 75% found once. Sample: PBMCs or T cells enriched from blood (not recorded which). The receptors derive from a woman aged 40-49 years who had recovered from COVID-19.

V gene TRBV6-6 combines with J gene TRBJ2-3, with a tentative D call TRBD1 (6 bases). With 5 bases removed from V and 3 bases from J, the gap between germline ends came to 6 bases. CDR3 length: 12 residues. Germline V CDR1 and CDR2: MNHNY, SVGAGI (reference sequence). CDR3 loop: CASSTGTDTQYF. CDR3 DNA: TGTGCCAGCAGTACAGGGACAGATACGCAGTATTTT.

V usage is TRBV4-2 and J usage is TRBJ1-5, with a weak D call TRBD1 (5 bases). CDR3 size: 15 residues. CDR1 and CDR2 from the germline V gene are LGHNA and YNFKEQ. Trimming took off 6 bases at V and 3 bases at J, with 15 bases between the two ends. As DNA, the CDR3 is TGTGCCAGCAGTCAGGTGGCGGGGCTCAATCAGCCCCAGCATTTT. Its protein product is CASSQVAGLNQPQHF.

The rearrangement uses TRBV21-1 and TRBJ1-2; TRBD1 is the table's D call, not checked against the DNA. TRBV21-1 is classified as a pseudogene. The CDR3 totals 15 residues. The CDR3 reads CATSWTGAGRCGYTF. In DNA form, the CDR3 reads TGTGCCACCTCATGGACAGGGGCCGGGAGGTGCGGCTACACCTTC.

The rearrangement links TRBV28 to TRBJ2-1; 12 positions match TRBD2. CDR1 is MDHEN, CDR2 SYDVKM, per germline. The J segment lost 4 bases and the V segment lost 5 bases, leaving 3 bases of the junction unmatched. CDR3 size: 15 residues. CDR3 in DNA: TGTGCCAGCAGTCCTACTAGCGGGGGGTACAATGAGCAGTTCTTC. Translating gives CASSPTSGGYNEQFF.

The rearrangement joins TRBV24-1 to TRBJ2-1, with D unclear. Per the germline V gene, CDR1 is KGHDR and CDR2 is SFDVKD. The V end was cut by 3 bases, the J end by 8 bases, with 10 bases between. The CDR3 loop spans 13 amino acids. This CDR3 is CATSDPPRDEQFF. The DNA of the CDR3 is TGTGCCACCAGTGATCCCCCCCGGGATGAGCAGTTCTTC.

V is TRBV6-5 and J is TRBJ2-1; D is possibly TRBD2 (5 bases). CDR3 length equals 14 residues. Trimming took 7 bases from V and 5 from J, leaving 15 bases between them. The germline V gene encodes CDR1 MNHEY and CDR2 SVGAGI. The CDR3 here is CASTQNGRHNEQFF. The CDR3 DNA reads as TGTGCCAGCACGCAGAATGGGAGACACAATGAGCAGTTCTTC.

The chain combines TRBV4-1 with TRBJ2-2; TRBD1 matches at 7 bases. The J segment lost 5 bases and the V segment lost 4 bases, leaving 4 bases of the junction unmatched. Germline CDR1 and CDR2: MGHRA and YSYEKL. CDR3 length: 14 residues. The DNA for the CDR3 is TGCGCCAGCAGCCTGACAGGGAATACCGGGGAGCTGTTTTTT. Translation: CASSLTGNTGELFF.

This chain connects TRBV6-5 to TRBJ1-5; 8 nucleotides agree with TRBD1. The CDR3 contains 15 residues. Germline V gene lookup returns CDR1 MNHEY and CDR2 SVGAGI. The trim removed 6 bases at V and 7 bases at J, leaving 11 bases unmatched. CDR3 in DNA: TGTGCCAGCAGGGTTTCCAGGGGGCTGGGGCAGCCCCAGCATTTT. Translated, it gives CASRVSRGLGQPQHF.

This sequence joins TRBV5-1 and TRBJ2-1, with 8 bases identical to TRBD1. Germline assignment: CDR1 SGHRS and CDR2 YFSETQ. V shed 1 base, J shed 3 bases, and the junction held 3 bases outside the gene matches. The length of the CDR3 is 15 residues. CDR3 protein: CASSLSTGGYNEQFF. DNA for the CDR3: TGCGCCAGCAGCTTGTCTACAGGGGGCTACAATGAGCAGTTCTTC.

The rearrangement uses TRBV10-1 and TRBJ1-5; D gene unclear. V was clipped by 3 bases and J by 7 bases, with 13 bases between them. Germline assignment: CDR1 WNHNN and CDR2 SYGVQD (reference sequence). The CDR3 has 14 amino acids. The CDR3: CASSERGPGQPQHF. The CDR3 DNA reads TGCGCCAGCAGTGAAAGAGGCCCCGGGCAGCCCCAGCATTTT.

The chain recombines TRBV25-1 with TRBJ1-2; 7 nucleotides agree with TRBD1. The CDR3 covers 13 residues. CDR1 MGHDK and CDR2 SYGVNS come from the germline V gene. The V and J ends lost 3 bases and 4 bases, in that order; junction bases with no gene match: 2. CDR3 sequence (DNA): TGTGCCAGCAGTGATACAGGGGCCTATGGCTACACCTTC. Translation gives CASSDTGAYGYTF.

The genes are TRBV6-5 and TRBJ1-1; 9 bases map to TRBD1. This CDR3 spans 16 amino acids. After removal of 2 bases from V and 5 bases from J, the junction contained 9 bases not matched to a gene. Germline lookup yields CDR1 MNHEY and CDR2 SVGAGI. In nucleotides, the CDR3 is TGTGCCAGCAGTTACACATCAACAGGGGGCATTACTGAAGCTTTCTTT. Its protein is CASSYTSTGGITEAFF.

This rearrangement joins TRBV2 to TRBJ1-1; the match to TRBD1 covers 7 bases. Germline trimming cut 4 bases from V and 8 bases from J; bases unmatched to any gene: 7. In germline, CDR1 is SNHLY, CDR2 FYNNEI. This CDR3 has 13 residues. As DNA, the CDR3 is TGTGCCAGCAGTGTGGAGAGGGGGCGGGAAGCTTTCTTT. This encodes CASSVERGREAFF.

The V gene is TRBV3-1 (or the pseudogene TRBV3-2), the J gene TRBJ1-1, with 7 bases matching TRBD1. The CDR3 covers 15 residues. With V trimmed by 2 bases and J by 6 bases, 9 bases remained unmatched. In germline, CDR1 is LGHDT, CDR2 YNNKEL (reference sequence). The CDR3, as DNA: TGTGCCAGCAGCCAACTAATAGGGGGCCGTTCTGAAGCTTTCTTT. Residues: CASSQLIGGRSEAFF.

The CDR3 sequence is CATRWGVRQPQHF. The CDR3 DNA reads TGTGCCACCCGCTGGGGCGTCCGTCAGCCCCAGCATTTT. The chain employs TRBV12-3 or TRBV12-4 and TRBJ1-5; D may be TRBD1 (5 bases). The CDR3 has 13 residues. With 10 bases removed from V and 6 bases from J, the gap between germline ends came to 16 bases.